The table lists the clone carrying this T cell receptor beta chain with many counts. The antigen is unknown. This entry comes from a study of CD8+CD57+ T cells in acquired aplastic anemia. About the research overall: Around 3.2 ug was the average amount of DNA from sorted CD4+ and CD8+ cells. Healthy donors gave about 10.8 million reads on average for CD4+ cells. Overall study results and limits: A significant difference in CD8+ Simpson's diversity between patients and controls was not found. Around 29 CD8+ CDR3 sequences were shared between patients and controls.

Genomic DNA acted as the template from which TCR beta VDJ combination and CDR3 sequence profiling were carried out. TCRdb passed the reads through MiXCR, listing each CDR3 protein once. The sample has about 160,000 distinct CDR3 sequences; 35% to 55% are singletons. This CDR3 is 14 amino acids long. Germline V gene data show CDR1 as LGHNA and CDR2 as YSLEER. Trimming took 1 base from V and 2 from J, leaving 8 bases between them. The sequence derives from a human donor in good health. Sequenced sample: sorted CD4+, CD8+, or CD8+CD57+ T cells (not recorded which) from PBMCs. This chain joins TRBV4-3 and TRBJ1-2; no reliable D call. The CDR3 is CASSQGTRNYGYTF. The CDR3 DNA is TGCGCCAGCAGCCAAGGTACCAGGAACTATGGCTACACCTTC.